The entry that follows covers one T cell receptor (beta chain) sequence. Antigen unknown. This specimen belongs to a study of cytomegalovirus exposure and HLA in healthy donors. Points from the study as a whole: Cytomegalovirus status, reportedly, was diagnosed with high specificity and sensitivity by the classifier. First-cohort TCR clusters tended to co-occur in the roughly 130 validation repertoires, a later analysis found. A few CMV-associated chains proved CMV antigen-specific in vitro.

CDR3 length: 14 residues. Germline CDR1 and CDR2: MNHNS and SASEGT. Trimming took 5 bases from V and 11 from J, leaving 21 bases between them. Assay used: immunoSEQ multiplex PCR; TCRdb lists only in-frame clones, some missing. The top ten hold 6% to 8.5% of the sample, which has 55,000 to 80,000 clones, 85% to 95% seen once. The chain combines TRBV6-1 with TRBJ1-1; the D is unclear. The TCR was taken from a woman under 30 in good health and CMV-seropositive. The sequencing input was PBMCs. The CDR3 region is CASSHEQQIWVAFF. The CDR3 bases are TGTGCCAGCAGTCACGAACAGCAGATTTGGGTGGCTTTCTTT.